The entry below describes one T cell receptor (beta chain). The sample is drawn from a study of OX40 agonist ivuxolimab in advanced cancers. Data came from immunoSEQ multiplex PCR; TCRdb stores just in-frame clones and leaves some out. Among roughly 40,000 clones listed, roughly nine tenths were seen once. The length of the CDR3 is 14 residues. Trimming pared 0 bases from V and 6 bases from J, leaving 9 bases between. The germline V gene has CDR1 GTSNPN and CDR2 SVGIG (reference sequence). The source material was CD4+ or CD8+ T cells sorted from blood, sampled in a trial of the OX40 agonist ivuxolimab. The sequence was collected from an adult with an advanced solid tumor such as melanoma, head and neck, liver or kidney cancer. This chain joins TRBV30 and TRBJ1-6, with D unclear. CDR3 in DNA: TGTGCCTGGAGTGTCTCCTGGATTAATTCACCCCTCCACTTT. Its translation is CAWSVSWINSPLHF. Based on the CDR3 plus reference TRBV30 and TRBJ1-6, the full variable domain is SQTIHQWPATLVQPVGSPLSLECTVEGTSNPNLYWYRQAAGRGLQLLFYSVGIGQISSEVPQNLSASRPQDRQFILSSKKLLLSDSGFYLCAWSVSWINSPLHFGNGTRLTVT.